A single TCR beta chain is shown here with its context. This entry is derived from a study of blood T cell repertoires in COVID-19. Study context: Acute and convalescent COVID-19 specimens originated in the United States, Italy and Spain.

As handled by the study authors: Amplification of reference gene primers was used by the study to estimate nucleated cell counts. Sequencing used immunoSEQ multiplex PCR; TCRdb keeps in-frame clones, though not all of them. Clone size and V and J calls were adopted from that table, with D and trimming inferred from the DNA. Found here are more than 90,000 clones, approximately 86% of them singletons; the top ten hold approximately 4%. The V end was cut by 1 base, the J end by 2 bases, with 17 bases between. The CDR3 extends over 17 amino acids. From germline, CDR1 is SGHAT and CDR2 FQNNGV. This TCR was recovered from a man aged 40-49 years with acute or convalescent COVID-19. The sequencing input was peripheral blood. The V and J genes are TRBV11-2 and TRBJ1-2, with D perhaps matching TRBD1 (6 bases). The CDR3 loop is CASSLVAPTGINYGYTF. Written as DNA, the CDR3 is TGTGCCAGCAGCTTAGTAGCCCCTACAGGGATCAACTATGGCTACACCTTC.